Listed here is a single TCR beta chain. This clonotype was picked up a small number of times. There is no known antigen for this receptor. Base quality data are lacking; no much larger clone is found one base away. Its CDR3 holds 14 amino acids, cysteine through phenylalanine. Here the CDR3 DNA is all that survives: 42 bases in frame from base 1. CDR1 and CDR2, looked up from the germline V gene, are SQVTM and ANQGSEA. The junction carries 14 bases between V and J, which are trimmed by 6 bases and 3 bases respectively. The data were taken from a study of human T cells and chemical hapten exposure (dated by TCRdb to about 2021). Some background on the complete study: For sensitization, 2% DPC in acetone was applied to a 2 cm by 2 cm area of upper inner arm skin. Throughout the study period of 20 to 25 weeks, patients also received therapeutic DPC doses to the scalp every week. Patch testing was done on the upper back using Finn chambers containing 0.01% DPC, and results were scored after 6 days according to International Contact Dermatitis Research Group standards. Most of the patients in the cohort were female, and the cohort covered alopecia areata with under or over 50% scalp involvement, alopecia totalis and alopecia universalis. Libraries were pooled for sequencing, and variation in per-sample TCR yields was attributed mainly to small differences in library volumes within the pool. Peripheral blood TCR repertoire changes were tracked in vivo in alopecia patients during primary and secondary sensitization to the hapten diphenylcyclopropenone (DPC). Patient blood was sampled pre-sensitization (week 0) and at 2, 6 and about 24 weeks after DPC sensitization. For TCR sequencing, blood came from over 25 alopecia patients at anywhere from one to four time points (pre-sensitization, 2, 6 and 24 weeks).

The method behind the library was RACE. The reads were generated on a NextSeq 500. During library preparation, unique molecular identifiers were attached to individual cDNA molecules so that TCRs could be counted in a quantitative, reproducible way. For every blood RNA sample, sequencing covered both the TCR alpha and TCR beta chains. Under the source paper's analysis protocol: Samples had a median of approximately 96,000 TCRs, with a range from 23,224 to 690,600. The Decombinator software suite was used to annotate the V, J and CDR3 of the TCR reads. To make PS versus PT1 abundance plots, every sample was subsampled to the same number of TCRs (28,000). TCRs were defined as expanded if absent before sensitization and observed at least eight times at the 2-week time point. The public reads were reprocessed in TCRdb via fastp at Q25 and MiXCR, keeping in-frame beta chains. Entries that share a CDR3 protein sequence are merged under the most common genes and DNA. In this record, the V and J calls reflect TCRdb's handling and not the investigators' own analysis. This sample comprises about 160,000 distinct CDR3 sequences, 28% of them detected only once. Around 1.9% of the sample is taken by the ten largest.

Beyond this particular receptor, the publication reports: Because every patient had alopecia, a presumed autoimmune disease, the patients' immune response might differ from that of healthy individuals. Expanded TCRs formed significantly more large CDR3 similarity clusters than pre-sensitization or healthy control sets, consistent with antigen-driven responses. After repeated subsampling, changes were observed in the strength of the expansion versus patch-test correlation and in the threshold at which the correlation became significant. The number of PT1 expanded TCRs positively correlated with patch test score, significant at thresholds 8, 16 and 32 but not 4. DPC sensitization did not change how many TCRs were above 1 in 1000 frequency, and no evidence was found of alterations in global repertoire structure.

The time point label corresponds to: patch test 3, about 24 weeks after DPC sensitization. The treatment or condition label for this specimen denotes: therapeutic diphenylcyclopropenone sensitization with weekly scalp DPC. At each patch-test visit, blood was drawn before the patch test was applied. Eligible patients were aged 18 to 70, diagnosed with alopecia, deemed suitable for DPC therapy, and excluded if pregnant. Total RNA was isolated from unfractionated whole blood collected in Tempus Blood RNA tubes. Recombination connected TRBV29-1 to TRBJ2-2; the D segment might be TRBD1 or TRBD2, since each matches 7 bases. Sequenced here: whole blood, sampled in connection with sensitization to the hapten diphenylcyclopropenone (DPC). This clonotype was obtained from a woman between 18 and 30 years old with alopecia areata. Some clones in this sample may be carry-over from other donors' samples. For the CDR3, the sequence is CSVGRGLDTGELFF. DNA sequence: TGCAGCGTGGGGAGGGGGCTGGACACCGGGGAGCTGTTTTTT.